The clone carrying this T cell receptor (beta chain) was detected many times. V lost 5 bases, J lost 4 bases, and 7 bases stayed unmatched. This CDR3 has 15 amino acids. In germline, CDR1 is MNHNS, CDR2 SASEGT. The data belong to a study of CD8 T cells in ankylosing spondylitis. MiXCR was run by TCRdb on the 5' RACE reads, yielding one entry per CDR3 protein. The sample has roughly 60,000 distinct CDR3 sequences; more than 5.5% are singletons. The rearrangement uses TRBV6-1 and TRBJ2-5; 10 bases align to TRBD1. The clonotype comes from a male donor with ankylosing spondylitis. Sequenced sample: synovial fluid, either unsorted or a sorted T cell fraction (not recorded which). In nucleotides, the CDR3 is TGTGCCAGCAGTCCATCGACAGGGGGCGTAGAGACCCAGTACTTC. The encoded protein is CASSPSTGGVETQYF.